This T cell receptor beta chain is from a study of blood T cell repertoires in COVID-19. Study details: Sites across the United States, Italy and Spain contributed samples from acute and convalescent COVID-19. T cells, B-cell-depleted T cells, or PBMCs provided the cDNA or gDNA that served as material.

Trimming cost V 6 bases and J 1 base, with 10 bases left between them. Germline values: CDR1 SEHNR, CDR2 FQNEAQ (reference sequence). The CDR3 runs 15 residues. Authors' processing steps: It was from reference gene primer amplification that nucleated cell counts were estimated. Sequencing used immunoSEQ multiplex PCR; TCRdb keeps in-frame clones, though not all of them. That table gives V, J and clone size, and the DNA gave D and trimming. The sample lists roughly 70,000 clones; roughly 90% were seen once. This chain links TRBV7-9 with TRBJ2-6, with a tentative D call TRBD1 (5 bases). The sequence derives from a woman aged 60-70 years with active COVID-19. Sequencing was done on a sample of peripheral blood. The CDR3 DNA reads as TGTGCCAGCAGACGACAGCAATCTGGGGCCAACGTCCTGACTTTC. Amino acid sequence: CASRRQQSGANVLTF.